The 21 T cell receptor beta chains below were found in one sample sequenced in a study of CD8+CD57+ T cells in acquired aplastic anemia. CDR3 and TCR beta VDJ profiling relied on a genomic DNA template. TCRdb called the reads again in MiXCR, with one record for every CDR3 protein. The profile shows 150,000 or so distinct CDR3 sequences, 48% of them singletons. Sequenced patients had shown CD8+CD57+ cell expansion by flow cytometry. Sequencing was done on a sample of sorted CD4+, CD8+, or CD8+CD57+ T cells (not recorded which) from PBMCs. These receptors originate from a human donor with aplastic anemia.

The chain couples TRBV24-1 to TRBJ2-1; D uncertain. V was pared by 5 bases and J by 8 bases, with 12 bases between. The CDR3 is made up of 13 amino acids. The germline V gene has CDR1 KGHDR and CDR2 SFDVKD. The CDR3 here is CATSGAPPDEQFF. As DNA, the CDR3 is TGTGCCACCAGTGGCGCCCCGCCCGATGAGCAGTTCTTC.

This clonotype appeared many times. The chain combines TRBV19 with TRBJ2-7; D is ambiguous. The CDR3 spans 14 residues. Trimming left V 0 bases short and J 3 bases short, with 9 bases between. Germline V gene lookup returns CDR1 LNHDA and CDR2 SQIVND (reference sequence). CDR3 nucleotides: TGTGCCAGTAGTATAGATCTGGGTAGCTACGAGCAGTACTTC. Amino acid sequence: CASSIDLGSYEQYF.

This clonotype was detected a few times. A read error is possible here, since a much larger clone lies one base away. The chain combines TRBV4-1 with TRBJ2-7; a weak D match, TRBD2 (5 bases). Germline V lookup: CDR1 MGHRA, CDR2 YSYEKL. Trimming pared 0 bases from V and 3 bases from J, leaving 9 bases between. The CDR3 covers 14 residues. CDR3: CASSQEALDYEQYF. The CDR3 DNA sequence: TGCGCCAGCAGCCAAGAGGCACTAGACTACGAGCAGTACTTC.

V usage is TRBV19 and J usage is TRBJ2-1; D perhaps matches TRBD1 (7 bases). The ends were cut back, 2 bases at V and 4 bases at J, with 12 bases in the middle. The CDR3 runs 15 residues. In germline, CDR1 is LNHDA, CDR2 SQIVND (reference sequence). Here the CDR3 DNA reads TGTGCCAGTAGTATACAGGGGGGACCGTACAATGAGCAGTTCTTC. Translation gives CASSIQGGPYNEQFF.

Ten or more counts support this clonotype. The gene calls are TRBV12-3 or TRBV12-4 and TRBJ2-3; no clear D. Between the trimmed V and J ends, which lost 4 bases and 2 bases, there was a span of 10 bases. This CDR3 comprises 14 residues. The CDR3 region is CASSSLGVTDTQYF. In nucleotides, the CDR3 is TGTGCCAGCAGTTCTCTAGGAGTCACAGATACGCAGTATTTT.

As to this clonotype: The junction shows a germline mismatch at one end, possibly a read error. This chain uses TRBV11-1 with TRBJ1-1; tentative D call: TRBD1 (5 bases). CDR1 is SGHAT and CDR2 is FQDESV in the germline V gene (reference sequence). This CDR3 has 17 residues. CDR3 in amino acids: CASSLECETVMNTEAFF. The CDR3 DNA reads TGTGCCAGTAGCTTAGAATGTGAGACAGTCATGAACACTGAAGCTTTCTTT.

This chain uses TRBV24-1 with TRBJ1-3; no definite D call. Germline loops: CDR1 KGHDR, CDR2 SFDVKD. The CDR3 has 16 residues. V lost 5 bases to trimming and J lost 0 bases, with 13 bases between them. CDR3 nucleotide sequence: TGTGCCACCAGTGTTGCGGACTGTTACTCTGGAAACACCATATATTTT. This translates into CATSVADCYSGNTIYF.

This sequence joins TRBV10-2 and TRBJ2-1, with 12 bases matching TRBD2. The J segment lost 4 bases and the V segment lost 6 bases, leaving 4 bases of the junction unmatched. This CDR3 contains 15 residues. Per the germline V gene, CDR1 is WSHSY and CDR2 is SAAADI. The CDR3 nucleotides read TGCGCCAGCAGCCTAGGACTAGCGGGGTACAATGAGCAGTTCTTC. It encodes CASSLGLAGYNEQFF.

This clonotype has a handful of counts. The V gene is TRBV20-1, the J gene TRBJ1-2; D not certain. V lost 7 bases, J lost 7 bases, and 16 bases lay in between. CDR1 is DFQATT and CDR2 is SNEGSKA in the germline V gene (reference sequence). The CDR3 loop spans 12 amino acids. CDR3 coding DNA: TGCAGTGGCCTTCAAGGGCAAAGTGGCTACACCTTC. This sequence encodes CSGLQGQSGYTF.

Only a few counts were recorded for this clonotype. V is TRBV4-1 and J is TRBJ1-4, with 7 nucleotides matching TRBD1. The V segment lost 7 bases and the J segment 5 bases; nucleotides outside the gene matches: 13. Germline V lookup: CDR1 MGHRA, CDR2 YSYEKL. CDR3 size: 16 residues. The chain's CDR3 is CASNQMGIRGNEKLFF. CDR3 bases: TGCGCCAGCAACCAGATGGGGATCAGGGGGAATGAAAAACTGTTTTTT.

This chain links TRBV2 with TRBJ2-7; D unclear. The V end lost 4 bases, the J end lost 6 bases, and 19 bases lay between the germline ends. The germline V gene encodes CDR1 SNHLY and CDR2 FYNNEI. The CDR3 loop spans 15 amino acids. The chain's CDR3 is CASSVLDATVGEQYF. The CDR3, as DNA: TGTGCCAGCAGTGTTTTGGACGCCACAGTTGGCGAGCAGTACTTC. Looking up the rest from reference TRBV2 and TRBJ2-7 gives the full variable domain: EPEVTQTPSHQVTQMGQEVILRCVPISNHLYFYWYRQILGQKVEFLVSFYNNEISEKSEIFDDQFSVERPDGSNFTLKIRSTKLEDSAMYFCASSVLDATVGEQYFGPGTRLTVT.

The CDR3 DNA is TGCAGTGCTAGAGAAAGGGCTAGCGGAAACTACGAGCAGTACTTC. The encoded protein is CSARERASGNYEQYF. The gene calls are TRBV20-1 and TRBJ2-7; 7 bases line up with TRBD2. Germline V gene sequence: CDR1 DFQATT, CDR2 SNEGSKA (reference sequence). J lost 3 bases, V lost 0 bases, and 8 bases had no gene match. CDR3 size: 15 residues.

The genes are TRBV2 and TRBJ1-1; tentative D call: TRBD1 (5 bases). The V gene lost 6 bases and the J gene lost 5 bases, with 10 bases spanning the gap. This CDR3 spans 12 amino acids. Looked up from germline, CDR1 is SNHLY and CDR2 is FYNNEI. The CDR3 DNA follows: TGTGCCAGCAGCGGCAGGGCGACTGAAGCTTTCTTT. This encodes CASSGRATEAFF.

The chain employs TRBV5-1 and TRBJ1-1; D gene unclear. Trimming removed 4 bases at V and 11 bases at J, with 12 bases between. The CDR3 is 11 amino acids. Per germline, CDR1 SGHRS and CDR2 YFSETQ. The CDR3 reads CASSLNGVAFF. The CDR3, as DNA: TGCGCCAGCAGCCTAAACGGTGTGGCTTTCTTT.

Of note for this clonotype: One base away lies a much larger clone, so this may be a sequencing read error. The chain joins TRBV4-1 to TRBJ2-4, with a weak D call TRBD2 (5 bases). The length of the CDR3 is 14 residues. In germline, CDR1 is MGHRA, CDR2 YSYEKL. CDR3 residues: CASSQALAKNIQCF. In DNA, the CDR3 is TGCGCCAGCAGCCAAGCGCTAGCCAAAAACATTCAGTGCTTC.

This clonotype was counted many times. The gene calls are TRBV4-1 and TRBJ1-3, with D possibly TRBD1 on 5 matching bases. The V gene lost 1 base and the J gene lost 0 bases, with 13 bases spanning the gap. CDR1 is MGHRA, CDR2 YSYEKL, per germline. The CDR3 totals 17 residues. The CDR3: CASSQGSGINSGNTIYF. In nucleotides, the CDR3 is TGCGCCAGCAGCCAAGGATCAGGGATAAACTCTGGAAACACCATATATTTT.

This clonotype was recorded many times. The rearrangement uses TRBV9 and TRBJ1-6; the D is unclear. Trimming stripped 0 bases from V and 7 bases from J, with 5 bases between. Looked up from germline, CDR1 is SGDLS and CDR2 is YYNGEE. The CDR3 covers 13 residues. CDR3 DNA: TGTGCCAGCAGCGTAGGAGCAAATTCACCCCTCCACTTT. Protein product: CASSVGANSPLHF.

Comments on this clonotype: Compared with germline, one end of the junction differs, possibly owing to a read error. The CDR3 nucleotides are TGTGCCAACAGTCGCTTCTCCTACAATGAGCAGTTCTTC. Translated: CANSRFSYNEQFF. The V gene is TRBV27, the J gene TRBJ2-1; no firm D call. Looked up from germline, CDR1 is MNHEY and CDR2 is SMNVEV (reference sequence). CDR3 length: 13 residues.

This clonotype was seen repeatedly, ten times or more. The genes are TRBV7-3 and TRBJ1-1, with a weak D call TRBD1 (5 bases). This CDR3 comprises 13 residues. Trimming cost V 5 bases and J 7 bases, with 14 bases left between them. Germline assignment: CDR1 SGHTA and CDR2 FQGTGA. CDR3 in DNA: TGTGCCAGCAGCCCCTGGGCAGGGCATGAAGCTTTCTTT. Protein sequence: CASSPWAGHEAFF. Combining the CDR3 with reference TRBV7-3 and TRBJ1-1 gives the whole variable domain GAGVSQTPSNKVTEKGKYVELRCDPISGHTALYWYRQSLGQGPEFLIYFQGTGAADDSGLPNDRFFAVRPEGSVSTLKIQRTERGDSAVYLCASSPWAGHEAFFGQGTRLTVV.

The sample holds many counts of this clonotype. The chain uses TRBV24-1 and TRBJ2-3, with D unresolved. V was trimmed by 1 base and J by 6 bases, leaving 4 bases between them. From germline, CDR1 is KGHDR and CDR2 SFDVKD. This CDR3 is built from 12 residues. The CDR3 bases are TGTGCCACCAGTGATTTTTGGGATACGCAGTATTTT. Its protein is CATSDFWDTQYF.

This clonotype was detected many times. The chain has TRBV11-3 and TRBJ2-7; D uncertain. Trimming pared 4 bases from V and 6 bases from J, leaving 7 bases between. The CDR3 contains 11 residues. Germline CDR1 reads SGHNT; CDR2 reads YENEEA. This chain's CDR3 is CASSSSVEQYF. The CDR3 nucleotides are TGTGCCAGCAGCTCTAGTGTCGAGCAGTACTTC.